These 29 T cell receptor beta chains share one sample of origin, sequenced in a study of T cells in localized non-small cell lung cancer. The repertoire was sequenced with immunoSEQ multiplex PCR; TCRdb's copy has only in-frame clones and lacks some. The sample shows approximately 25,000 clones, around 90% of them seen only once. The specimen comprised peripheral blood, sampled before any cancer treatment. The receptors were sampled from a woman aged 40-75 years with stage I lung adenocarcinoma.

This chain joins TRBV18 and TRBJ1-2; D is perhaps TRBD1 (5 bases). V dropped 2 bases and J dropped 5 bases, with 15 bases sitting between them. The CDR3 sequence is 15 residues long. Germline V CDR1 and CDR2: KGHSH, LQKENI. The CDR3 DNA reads TGTGCCAGCTCACCAGGGGCGGCCCAAGGGTATGGCTACACCTTC. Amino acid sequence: CASSPGAAQGYGYTF.

The CDR3 loop reads CASSYSTRGEQYF. CDR3 coding DNA: TGTGCCAGCAGTTACTCGACCCGGGGCGAGCAGTACTTC. V is TRBV6-5 and J is TRBJ2-7, with D perhaps TRBD2 (5 bases). Germline-derived CDR1 and CDR2 are MNHEY and SVGAGI. This CDR3 is built from 13 residues. Trimming removed 0 bases from V and 6 bases from J, with 9 bases in between.

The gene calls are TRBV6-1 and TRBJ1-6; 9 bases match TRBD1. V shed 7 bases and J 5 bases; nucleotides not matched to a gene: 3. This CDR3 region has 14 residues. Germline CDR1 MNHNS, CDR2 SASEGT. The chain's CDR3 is CASMDRGNNSPLHF. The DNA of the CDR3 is TGTGCCAGCATGGACAGGGGTAATAATTCACCCCTCCACTTT.

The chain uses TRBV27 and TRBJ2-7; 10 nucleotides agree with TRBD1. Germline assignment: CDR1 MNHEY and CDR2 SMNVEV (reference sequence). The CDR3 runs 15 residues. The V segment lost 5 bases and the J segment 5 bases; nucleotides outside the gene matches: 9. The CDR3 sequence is CASSDQTGGGNEQYF. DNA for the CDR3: TGTGCCAGCAGTGACCAGACAGGGGGCGGGAACGAGCAGTACTTC.

CDR3 region: CASSPGQGTDTQYF. CDR3 in DNA: TGTGCCAGCAGCCCCGGACAGGGTACAGATACGCAGTATTTT. The J gene is TRBJ2-3, the V gene TRBV5-5; 8 bases are a match to TRBD1. CDR1 is SGHKS and CDR2 is YYEKEE in the germline V gene (reference sequence). This CDR3 has 14 amino acids. J gave up 3 bases and V 4 bases, and 4 bases lay outside the gene matches.

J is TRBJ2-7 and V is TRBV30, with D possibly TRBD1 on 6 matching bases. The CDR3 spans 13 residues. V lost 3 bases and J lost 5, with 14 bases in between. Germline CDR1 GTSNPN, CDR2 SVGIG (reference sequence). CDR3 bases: TGTGCCTGGAGGGTGAGGGGGTCCCACGAGCAGTACTTC. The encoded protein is CAWRVRGSHEQYF.

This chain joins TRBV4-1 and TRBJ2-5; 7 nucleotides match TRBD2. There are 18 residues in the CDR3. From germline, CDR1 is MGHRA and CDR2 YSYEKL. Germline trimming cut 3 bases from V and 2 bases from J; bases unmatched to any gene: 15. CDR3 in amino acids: CASSQPPGLPFQQETQYF. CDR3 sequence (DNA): TGCGCCAGCAGCCAGCCTCCGGGACTACCTTTCCAGCAAGAGACCCAGTACTTC.

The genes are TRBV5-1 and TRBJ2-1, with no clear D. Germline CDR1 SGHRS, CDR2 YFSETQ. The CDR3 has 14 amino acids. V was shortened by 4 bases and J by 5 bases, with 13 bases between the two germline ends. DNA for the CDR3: TGCGCCAGCAGCCGCCAAGGTGAAAACAATGAGCAGTTCTTC. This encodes CASSRQGENNEQFF.

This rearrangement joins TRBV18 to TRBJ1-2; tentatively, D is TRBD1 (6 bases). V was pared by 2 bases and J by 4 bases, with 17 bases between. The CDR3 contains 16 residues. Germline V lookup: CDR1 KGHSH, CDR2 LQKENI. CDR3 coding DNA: TGTGCCAGCTCACCAAGGATCAGGGGCTCTATCTATGGCTACACCTTC. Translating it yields CASSPRIRGSIYGYTF. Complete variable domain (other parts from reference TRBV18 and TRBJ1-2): NAGVMQNPRHLVRRRGQEARLRCSPMKGHSHVYWYRQLPEEGLKFMVYLQKENIIDESGMPKERFSAEFPKEGPSILRIQQVVRGDSAAYFCASSPRIRGSIYGYTFGSGTRLTVV.

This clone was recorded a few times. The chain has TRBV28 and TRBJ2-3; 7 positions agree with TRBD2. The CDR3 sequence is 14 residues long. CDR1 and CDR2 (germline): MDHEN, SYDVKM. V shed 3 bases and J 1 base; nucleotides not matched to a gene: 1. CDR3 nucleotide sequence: TGTGCCAGCAGTTTCCTAGCGGGCACAGATACGCAGTATTTT. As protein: CASSFLAGTDTQYF. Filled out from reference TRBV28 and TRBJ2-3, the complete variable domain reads DVKVTQSSRYLVKRTGEKVFLECVQDMDHENMFWYRQDPGLGLRLIYFSYDVKMKEKGDIPEGYSVSREKKERFSLILESASTNQTSMYLCASSFLAGTDTQYFGPGTRLTVL.

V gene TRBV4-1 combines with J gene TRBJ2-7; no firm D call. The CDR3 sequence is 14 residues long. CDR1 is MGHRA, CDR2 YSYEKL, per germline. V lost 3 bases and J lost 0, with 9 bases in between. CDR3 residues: CASSQYTHSYEQYF. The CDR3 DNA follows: TGCGCCAGCAGCCAGTATACTCACTCCTACGAGCAGTACTTC.

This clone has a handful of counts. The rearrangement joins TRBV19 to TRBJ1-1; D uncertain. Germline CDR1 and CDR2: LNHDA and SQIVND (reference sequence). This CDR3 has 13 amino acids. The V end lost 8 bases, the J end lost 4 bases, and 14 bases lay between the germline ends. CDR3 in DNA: TGTGCCAGTCGGACTACGGATGGCACTGAAGCTTTCTTT. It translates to CASRTTDGTEAFF.

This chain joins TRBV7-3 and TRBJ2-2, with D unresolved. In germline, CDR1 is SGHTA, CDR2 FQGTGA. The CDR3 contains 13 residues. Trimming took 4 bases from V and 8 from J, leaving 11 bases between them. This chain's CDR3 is CASSSSLRGELFF. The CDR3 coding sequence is TGTGCCAGCAGCTCCAGCCTCCGGGGGGAGCTGTTTTTT. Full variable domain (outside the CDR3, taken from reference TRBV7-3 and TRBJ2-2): GAGVSQTPSNKVTEKGKYVELRCDPISGHTALYWYRQSLGQGPEFLIYFQGTGAADDSGLPNDRFFAVRPEGSVSTLKIQRTERGDSAVYLCASSSSLRGELFFGEGSRLTVL.

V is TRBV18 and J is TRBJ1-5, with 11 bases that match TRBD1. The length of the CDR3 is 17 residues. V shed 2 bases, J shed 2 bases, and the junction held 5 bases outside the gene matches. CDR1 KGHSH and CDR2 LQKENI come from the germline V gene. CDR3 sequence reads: CASSPGTGGVGNQPQHF. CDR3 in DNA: TGTGCCAGCTCACCAGGGACAGGGGGAGTCGGCAATCAGCCCCAGCATTTT. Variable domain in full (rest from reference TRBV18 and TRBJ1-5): NAGVMQNPRHLVRRRGQEARLRCSPMKGHSHVYWYRQLPEEGLKFMVYLQKENIIDESGMPKERFSAEFPKEGPSILRIQQVVRGDSAAYFCASSPGTGGVGNQPQHFGDGTRLSIL.

CDR3 amino acids: CASSPRGFGETQYF. The CDR3 coding sequence is TGTGCCAGCAGCCCCAGGGGATTTGGGGAGACCCAGTACTTC. The V call is TRBV4-2, the J call TRBJ2-5; D might be TRBD1 (6 bases). V lost 4 bases and J 5 bases, leaving 14 bases between the germline ends. The CDR3 contains 14 residues. The germline CDR1 and CDR2 sequences are LGHNA and YNFKEQ.

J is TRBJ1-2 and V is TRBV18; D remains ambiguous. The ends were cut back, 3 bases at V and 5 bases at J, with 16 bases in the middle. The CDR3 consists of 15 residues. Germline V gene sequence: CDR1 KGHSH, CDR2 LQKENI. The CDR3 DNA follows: TGTGCCAGCTCACCCTCACCTCGAATTCCATATGGCTACACCTTC. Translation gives CASSPSPRIPYGYTF.

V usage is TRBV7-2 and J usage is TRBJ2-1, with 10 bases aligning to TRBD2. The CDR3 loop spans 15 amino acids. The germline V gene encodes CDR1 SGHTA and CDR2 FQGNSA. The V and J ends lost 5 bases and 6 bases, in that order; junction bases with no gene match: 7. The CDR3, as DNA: TGTGCCAGCAGCCGTCCGGGACTAGCGATCAATGAGCAGTTCTTC. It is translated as CASSRPGLAINEQFF.

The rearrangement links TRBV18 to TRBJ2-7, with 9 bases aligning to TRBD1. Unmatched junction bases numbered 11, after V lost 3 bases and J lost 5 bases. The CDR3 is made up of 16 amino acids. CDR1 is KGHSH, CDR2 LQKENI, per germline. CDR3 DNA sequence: TGTGCCAGCTCACCGCTTAACGGACAGGGGAGGCACGAGCAGTACTTC. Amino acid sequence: CASSPLNGQGRHEQYF.

The CDR3 spells CASTRDRAREQYF. CDR3 DNA sequence: TGTGCCAGCACCCGGGACAGGGCCAGGGAGCAGTACTTC. The rearrangement joins TRBV6-1 to TRBJ2-7, with 9 bases lining up with TRBD1. Germline V CDR1 and CDR2: MNHNS, SASEGT. The CDR3 contains 13 residues. V was clipped by 7 bases and J by 7 bases; unmatched bases: 8.

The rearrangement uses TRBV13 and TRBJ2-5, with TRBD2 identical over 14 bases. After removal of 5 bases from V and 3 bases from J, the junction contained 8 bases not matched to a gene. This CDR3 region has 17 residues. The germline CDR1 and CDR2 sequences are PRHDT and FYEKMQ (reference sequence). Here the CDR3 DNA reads TGTGCCAGCAGCCCGGGACTAGCGGGAGTCGGGGAAGAGACCCAGTACTTC. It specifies CASSPGLAGVGEETQYF.

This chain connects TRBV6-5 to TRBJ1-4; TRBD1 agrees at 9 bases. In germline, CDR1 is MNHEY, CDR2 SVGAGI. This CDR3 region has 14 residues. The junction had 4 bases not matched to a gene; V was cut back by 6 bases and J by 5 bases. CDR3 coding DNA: TGTGCCAGCAGCCCCGACAGGGGGAATGAAAAACTGTTTTTT. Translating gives CASSPDRGNEKLFF.

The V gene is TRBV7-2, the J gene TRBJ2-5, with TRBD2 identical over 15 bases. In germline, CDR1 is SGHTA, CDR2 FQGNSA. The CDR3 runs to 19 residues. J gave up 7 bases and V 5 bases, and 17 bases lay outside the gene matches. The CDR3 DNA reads TGTGCCAGCAGCCTCCGGACTAGCGGGAGGGCCGGGGGTCAGGGGACCCAGTACTTC. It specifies CASSLRTSGRAGGQGTQYF.

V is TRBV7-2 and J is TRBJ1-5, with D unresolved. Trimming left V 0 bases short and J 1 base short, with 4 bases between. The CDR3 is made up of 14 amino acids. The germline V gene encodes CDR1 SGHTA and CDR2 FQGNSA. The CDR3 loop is CASSLAYSNQPQHF. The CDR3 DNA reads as TGTGCCAGCAGCTTAGCATACAGCAATCAGCCCCAGCATTTT.

CDR3 bases: TGTGCCAGCCGAGCAGGGTCTAGGGAAAAACTGTTTTTT. Amino acids: CASRAGSREKLFF. The gene calls are TRBV27 and TRBJ1-4, with D perhaps matching TRBD1 (5 bases). The germline V gene has CDR1 MNHEY and CDR2 SMNVEV (reference sequence). The V end was cut by 8 bases, the J end by 8 bases, with 15 bases between. This CDR3 spans 13 amino acids.

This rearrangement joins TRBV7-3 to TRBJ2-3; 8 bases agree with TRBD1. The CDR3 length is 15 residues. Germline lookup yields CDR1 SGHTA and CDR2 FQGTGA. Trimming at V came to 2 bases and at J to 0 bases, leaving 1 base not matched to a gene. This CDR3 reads CASSLGQGSTDTQYF. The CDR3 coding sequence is TGTGCCAGCAGCTTAGGACAGGGAAGCACAGATACGCAGTATTTT.

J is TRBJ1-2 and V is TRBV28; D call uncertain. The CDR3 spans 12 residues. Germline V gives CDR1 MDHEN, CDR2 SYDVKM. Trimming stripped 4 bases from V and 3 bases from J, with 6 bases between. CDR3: CASSSDHYGYTF. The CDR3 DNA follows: TGTGCCAGCAGTTCGGACCACTATGGCTACACCTTC.

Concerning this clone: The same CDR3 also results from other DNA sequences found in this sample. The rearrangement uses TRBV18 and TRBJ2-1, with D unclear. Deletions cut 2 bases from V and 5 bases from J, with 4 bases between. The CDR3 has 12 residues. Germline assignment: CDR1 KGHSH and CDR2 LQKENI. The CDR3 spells CASSPSNNEQFF. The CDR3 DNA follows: TGTGCCAGCTCACCAAGTAACAATGAGCAGTTCTTC.

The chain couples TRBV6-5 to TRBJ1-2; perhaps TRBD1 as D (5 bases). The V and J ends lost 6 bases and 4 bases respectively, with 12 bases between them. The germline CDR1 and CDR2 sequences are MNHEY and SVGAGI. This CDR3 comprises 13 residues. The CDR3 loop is CASRRDGFYGYTF. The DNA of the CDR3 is TGTGCCAGCAGAAGGGACGGATTCTATGGCTACACCTTC.

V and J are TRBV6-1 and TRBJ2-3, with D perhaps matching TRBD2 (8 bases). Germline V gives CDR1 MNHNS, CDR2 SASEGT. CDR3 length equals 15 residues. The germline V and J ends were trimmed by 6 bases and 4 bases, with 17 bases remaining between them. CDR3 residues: CASRGTRGPADTQYF. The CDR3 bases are TGTGCCAGCAGGGGGACTAGGGGGCCGGCAGATACGCAGTATTTT.